The present T cell receptor (beta chain) was sequenced within a study of cytomegalovirus exposure and HLA in healthy donors. General study results and limits: The study listed 164 cytomegalovirus-associated TCR beta chains.

There are 16 residues in the CDR3. Germline assignment: CDR1 SEHNR and CDR2 FQNEAQ (reference sequence). V was cut by 5 bases and J by 3 bases, with 20 bases left in between. The PCR was carried out with 60 Vbeta primers and 13 Jbeta primers. Assay: immunoSEQ multiplex PCR; the TCRdb copy retains only in-frame clones and omits some. The sample records 75,000 to 90,000 clones, roughly four fifths being singletons. This clone was recorded only once. The antigen is not known. The chain couples TRBV7-9 to TRBJ2-7; perhaps TRBD1 as D (7 bases). The TCR was taken from a human donor in good health. Sequenced: PBMCs. In DNA form, the CDR3 reads TGTGCCAGCAGCCCTAGCCGGGGCGGGACAGTCTACGAGCAGTACTTC. It yields the protein CASSPSRGGTVYEQYF.